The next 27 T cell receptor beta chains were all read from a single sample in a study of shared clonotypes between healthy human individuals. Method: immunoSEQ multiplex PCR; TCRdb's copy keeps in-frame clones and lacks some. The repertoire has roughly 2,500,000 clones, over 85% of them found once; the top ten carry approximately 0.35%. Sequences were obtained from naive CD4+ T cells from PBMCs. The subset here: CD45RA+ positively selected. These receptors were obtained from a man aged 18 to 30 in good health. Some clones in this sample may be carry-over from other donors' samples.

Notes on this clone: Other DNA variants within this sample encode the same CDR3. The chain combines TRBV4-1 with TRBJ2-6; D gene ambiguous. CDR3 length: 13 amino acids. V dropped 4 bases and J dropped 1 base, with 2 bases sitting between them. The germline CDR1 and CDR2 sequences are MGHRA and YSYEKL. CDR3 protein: CASSLSGANVLTF. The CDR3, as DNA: TGCGCCAGCAGCCTATCTGGGGCCAACGTCCTGACTTTC.

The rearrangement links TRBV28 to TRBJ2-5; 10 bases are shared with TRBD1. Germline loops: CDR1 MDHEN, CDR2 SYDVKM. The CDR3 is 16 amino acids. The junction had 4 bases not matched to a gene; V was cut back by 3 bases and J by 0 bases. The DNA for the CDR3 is TGTGCCAGCAGTTTTAGGGGACAGGGGTACCAAGAGACCCAGTACTTC. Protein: CASSFRGQGYQETQYF. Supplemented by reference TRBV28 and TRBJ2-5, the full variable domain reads DVKVTQSSRYLVKRTGEKVFLECVQDMDHENMFWYRQDPGLGLRLIYFSYDVKMKEKGDIPEGYSVSREKKERFSLILESASTNQTSMYLCASSFRGQGYQETQYFGPGTRLLVL.

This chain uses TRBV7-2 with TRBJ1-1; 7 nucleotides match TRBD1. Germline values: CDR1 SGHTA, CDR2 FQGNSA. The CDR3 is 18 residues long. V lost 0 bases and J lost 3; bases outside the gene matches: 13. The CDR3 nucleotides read TGTGCCAGCAGCTTAGCTTTTATAGGGACAGACGGGGACACTGAAGCTTTCTTT. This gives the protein CASSLAFIGTDGDTEAFF.

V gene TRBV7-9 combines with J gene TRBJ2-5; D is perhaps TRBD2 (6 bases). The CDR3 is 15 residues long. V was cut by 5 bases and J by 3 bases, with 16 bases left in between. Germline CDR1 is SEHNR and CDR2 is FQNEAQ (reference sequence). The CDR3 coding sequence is TGTGCCAGCAGCCGCATTGGGGGGACCAAAGAGACCCAGTACTTC. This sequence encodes CASSRIGGTKETQYF.

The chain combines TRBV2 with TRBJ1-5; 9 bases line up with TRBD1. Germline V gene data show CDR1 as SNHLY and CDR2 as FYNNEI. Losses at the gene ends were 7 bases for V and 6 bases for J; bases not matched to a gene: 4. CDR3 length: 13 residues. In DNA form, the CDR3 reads TGTGCCAGCATTCGGGACAGGGCTCAGCCCCAGCATTTT. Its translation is CASIRDRAQPQHF.

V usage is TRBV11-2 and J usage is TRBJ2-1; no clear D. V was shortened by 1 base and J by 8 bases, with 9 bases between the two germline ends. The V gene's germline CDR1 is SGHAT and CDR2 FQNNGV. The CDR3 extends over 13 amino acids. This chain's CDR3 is CASSLAGEDEQFF. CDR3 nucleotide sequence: TGTGCCAGCAGCTTAGCGGGCGAAGATGAGCAGTTCTTC.

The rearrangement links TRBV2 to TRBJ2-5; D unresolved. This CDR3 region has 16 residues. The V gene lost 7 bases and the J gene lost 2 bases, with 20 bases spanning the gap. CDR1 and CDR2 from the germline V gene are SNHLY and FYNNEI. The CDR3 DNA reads TGTGCCAGCAAGATTCCGAGGATGGATCTTCAAGAGACCCAGTACTTC. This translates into CASKIPRMDLQETQYF.

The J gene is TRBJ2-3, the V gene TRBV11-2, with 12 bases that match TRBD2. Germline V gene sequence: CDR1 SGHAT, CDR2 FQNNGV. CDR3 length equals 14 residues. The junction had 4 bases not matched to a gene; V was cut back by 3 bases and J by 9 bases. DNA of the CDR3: TGTGCCAGCAGCTTGGGACTAGCGGGTCAAACGCAGTATTTT. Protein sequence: CASSLGLAGQTQYF.

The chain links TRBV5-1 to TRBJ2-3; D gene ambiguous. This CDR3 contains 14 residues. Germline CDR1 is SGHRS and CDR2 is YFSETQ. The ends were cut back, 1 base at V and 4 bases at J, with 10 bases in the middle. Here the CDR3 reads CASSLLVHADTQYF. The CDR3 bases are TGCGCCAGCAGCTTGTTGGTACACGCAGATACGCAGTATTTT.

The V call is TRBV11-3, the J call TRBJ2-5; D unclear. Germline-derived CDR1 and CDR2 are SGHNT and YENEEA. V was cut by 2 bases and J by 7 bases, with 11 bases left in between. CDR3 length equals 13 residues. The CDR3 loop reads CASSLRVSGTQYF. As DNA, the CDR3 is TGTGCCAGCAGCTTAAGGGTATCCGGGACCCAGTACTTC.

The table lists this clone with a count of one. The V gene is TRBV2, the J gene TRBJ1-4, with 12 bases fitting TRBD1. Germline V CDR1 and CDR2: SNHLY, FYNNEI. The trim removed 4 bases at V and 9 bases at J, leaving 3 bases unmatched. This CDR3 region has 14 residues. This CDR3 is CASSVGDRGQKLFF. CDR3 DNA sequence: TGTGCCAGCAGTGTGGGGGACAGGGGGCAAAAACTGTTTTTT.

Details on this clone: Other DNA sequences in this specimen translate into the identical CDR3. The CDR3 loop is CASSRQGSGNTIYF. Here the CDR3 DNA reads TGTGCCAGCAGCCGCCAGGGTAGTGGAAACACCATATATTTT. The V gene is TRBV28, the J gene TRBJ1-3; D might be TRBD1 (5 bases). Germline V gene lookup returns CDR1 MDHEN and CDR2 SYDVKM. With 6 bases removed from V and 3 bases from J, the gap between germline ends came to 12 bases. The CDR3 covers 14 residues.

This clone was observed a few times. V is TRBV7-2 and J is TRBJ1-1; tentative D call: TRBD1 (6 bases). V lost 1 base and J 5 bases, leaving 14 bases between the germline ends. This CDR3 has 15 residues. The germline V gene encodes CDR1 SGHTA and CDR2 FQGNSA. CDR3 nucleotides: TGTGCCAGCAGCTTAGAAGGGGGGGCCTTTACTGAAGCTTTCTTT. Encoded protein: CASSLEGGAFTEAFF.

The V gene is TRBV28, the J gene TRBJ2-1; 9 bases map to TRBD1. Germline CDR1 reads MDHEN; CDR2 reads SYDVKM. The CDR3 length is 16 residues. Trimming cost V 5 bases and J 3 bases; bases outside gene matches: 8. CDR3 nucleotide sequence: TGTGCCAGCAGTCCCGGGGGGACAGGGAACTACAATGAGCAGTTCTTC. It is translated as CASSPGGTGNYNEQFF. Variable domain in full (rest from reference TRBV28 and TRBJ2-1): DVKVTQSSRYLVKRTGEKVFLECVQDMDHENMFWYRQDPGLGLRLIYFSYDVKMKEKGDIPEGYSVSREKKERFSLILESASTNQTSMYLCASSPGGTGNYNEQFFGPGTRLTVL.

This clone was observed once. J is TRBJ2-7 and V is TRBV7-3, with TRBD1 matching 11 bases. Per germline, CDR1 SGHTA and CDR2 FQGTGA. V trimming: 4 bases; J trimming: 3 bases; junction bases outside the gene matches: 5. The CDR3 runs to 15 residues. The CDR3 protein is CASSSGQGANYEQYF. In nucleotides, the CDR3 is TGTGCCAGCAGCTCCGGACAGGGGGCTAACTACGAGCAGTACTTC.

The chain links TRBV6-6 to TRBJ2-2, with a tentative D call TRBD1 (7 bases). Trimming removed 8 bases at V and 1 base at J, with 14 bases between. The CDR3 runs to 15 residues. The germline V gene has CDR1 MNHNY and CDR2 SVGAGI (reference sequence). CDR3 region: CASAGQGGNTGELFF. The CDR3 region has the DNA TGTGCCAGCGCCGGCCAGGGGGGGAACACCGGGGAGCTGTTTTTT.

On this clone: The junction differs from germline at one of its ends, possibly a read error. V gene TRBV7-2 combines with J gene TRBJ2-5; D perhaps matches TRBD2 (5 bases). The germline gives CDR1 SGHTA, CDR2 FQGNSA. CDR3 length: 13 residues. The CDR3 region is CASSQPGVVANNF. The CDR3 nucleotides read TGTGCCAGCAGCCAGCCGGGTGTGGTAGCGAATAACTTC.

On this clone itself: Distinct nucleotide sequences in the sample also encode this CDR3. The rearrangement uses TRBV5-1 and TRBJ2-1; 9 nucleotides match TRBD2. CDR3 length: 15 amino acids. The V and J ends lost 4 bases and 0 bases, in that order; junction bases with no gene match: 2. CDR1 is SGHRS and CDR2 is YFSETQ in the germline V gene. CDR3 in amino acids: CASSSSGSSYNEQFF. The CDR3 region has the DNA TGCGCCAGCAGCAGTAGCGGGAGCTCCTACAATGAGCAGTTCTTC.

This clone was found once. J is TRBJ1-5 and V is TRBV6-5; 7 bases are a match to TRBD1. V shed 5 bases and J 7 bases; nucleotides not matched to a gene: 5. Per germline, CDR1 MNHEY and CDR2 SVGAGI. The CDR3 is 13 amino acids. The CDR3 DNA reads TGTGCCAGCAGTACTGACAGGGCCCAGCCCCAGCATTTT. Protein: CASSTDRAQPQHF.

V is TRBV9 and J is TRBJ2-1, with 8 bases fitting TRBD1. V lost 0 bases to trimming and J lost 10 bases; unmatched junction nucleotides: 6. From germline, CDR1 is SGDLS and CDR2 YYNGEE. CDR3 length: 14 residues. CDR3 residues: CASSVGGQGWEQFF. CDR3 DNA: TGTGCCAGCAGCGTAGGCGGACAGGGCTGGGAGCAGTTCTTC.

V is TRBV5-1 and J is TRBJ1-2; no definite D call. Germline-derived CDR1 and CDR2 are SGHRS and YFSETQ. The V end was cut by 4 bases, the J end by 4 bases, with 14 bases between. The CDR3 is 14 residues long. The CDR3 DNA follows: TGCGCCAGCAGCGCCTCCGGAGGGAGCTATGGCTACACCTTC. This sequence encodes CASSASGGSYGYTF. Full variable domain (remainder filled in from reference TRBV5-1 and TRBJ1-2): KAGVTQTPRYLIKTRGQQVTLSCSPISGHRSVSWYQQTPGQGLQFLFEYFSETQRNKGNFPGRFSGRQFSNSRSEMNVSTLELGDSALYLCASSASGGSYGYTFGSGTRLTVV.

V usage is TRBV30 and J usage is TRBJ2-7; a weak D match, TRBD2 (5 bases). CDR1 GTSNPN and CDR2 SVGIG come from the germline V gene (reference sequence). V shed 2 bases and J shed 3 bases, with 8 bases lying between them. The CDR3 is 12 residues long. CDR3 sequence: CAWSHGNYEQYF. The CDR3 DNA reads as TGTGCCTGGAGTCACGGGAACTACGAGCAGTACTTC. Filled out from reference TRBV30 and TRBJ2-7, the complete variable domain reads SQTIHQWPATLVQPVGSPLSLECTVEGTSNPNLYWYRQAAGRGLQLLFYSVGIGQISSEVPQNLSASRPQDRQFILSSKKLLLSDSGFYLCAWSHGNYEQYFGPGTRLTVT.

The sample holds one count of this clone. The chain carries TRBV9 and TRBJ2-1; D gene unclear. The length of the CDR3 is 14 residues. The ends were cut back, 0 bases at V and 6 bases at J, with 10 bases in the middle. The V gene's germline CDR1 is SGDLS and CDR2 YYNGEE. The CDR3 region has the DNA TGTGCCAGCAGCGTAGGCGGCCACACCAATGAGCAGTTCTTC. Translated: CASSVGGHTNEQFF. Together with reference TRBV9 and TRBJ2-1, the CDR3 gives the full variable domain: DSGVTQTPKHLITATGQRVTLRCSPRSGDLSVYWYQQSLDQGLQFLIQYYNGEERAKGNILERFSAQQFPDLHSELNLSSLELGDSALYFCASSVGGHTNEQFFGPGTRLTVL.

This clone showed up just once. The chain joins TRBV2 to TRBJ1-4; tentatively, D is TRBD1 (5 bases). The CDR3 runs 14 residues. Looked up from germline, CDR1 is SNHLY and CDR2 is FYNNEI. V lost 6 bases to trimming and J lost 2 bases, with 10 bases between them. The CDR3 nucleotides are TGTGCCAGCAGGGCAGGGAGGACTAATGAAAAACTGTTTTTT. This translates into CASRAGRTNEKLFF.

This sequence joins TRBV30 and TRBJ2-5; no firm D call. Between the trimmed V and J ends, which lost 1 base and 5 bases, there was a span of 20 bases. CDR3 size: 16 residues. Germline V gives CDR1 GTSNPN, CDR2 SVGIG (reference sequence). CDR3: CAWSDPLPRRRETQYF. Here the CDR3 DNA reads TGTGCCTGGAGTGACCCCCTTCCGAGACGGCGGGAGACCCAGTACTTC.

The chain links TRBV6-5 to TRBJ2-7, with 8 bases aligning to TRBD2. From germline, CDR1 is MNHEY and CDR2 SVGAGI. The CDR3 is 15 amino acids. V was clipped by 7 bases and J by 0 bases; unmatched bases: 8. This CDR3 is CASKYLAGVSYEQYF. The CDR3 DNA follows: TGTGCCAGCAAATACCTAGCGGGCGTCTCCTACGAGCAGTACTTC.

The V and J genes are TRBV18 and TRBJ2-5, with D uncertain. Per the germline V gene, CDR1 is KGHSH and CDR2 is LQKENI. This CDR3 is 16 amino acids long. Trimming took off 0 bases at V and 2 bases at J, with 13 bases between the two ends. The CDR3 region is CASSPPSTRSQETQYF. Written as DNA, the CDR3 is TGTGCCAGCTCACCACCGTCGACAAGGAGTCAAGAGACCCAGTACTTC.